The clone carrying this T cell receptor beta chain occurred a few times. The antigen remains unidentified. Primers used in a second PCR of roughly 6 to 12 cycles were a sample-barcoded 5' primer and a J-beta primer mix. One entry per CDR3 protein results from TCRdb running MiXCR on the 5' RACE reads. The sample carries about 1.1 million distinct CDR3 sequences, 35% to 40% recorded once. Germline assignment: CDR1 SGHDT and CDR2 YYEEEE. The ends were cut back, 0 bases at V and 5 bases at J, with 11 bases in the middle. The CDR3 spans 15 residues. This sample is part of a study of blood T cells in healthy people across ages. Study-wide results and limits: PBMC samples, being unsorted, prevented any conclusive comparison of naive and antigen-experienced cells. Researchers deemed the diversity estimates from one million T cells underestimates.

The study drew donors from healthy Caucasian individuals in Russia aged roughly 6 to 90. Every sample yielded at least 6.5 million isolated PBMCs. The clonotype comes from a man between 18 and 35 years old in good health. The rearrangement uses TRBV5-6 and TRBJ1-4; the D gene is possibly TRBD1 (5 bases). The sample was blood. CDR3 sequence reads: CASSLGRATNEKLFF. In nucleotides, the CDR3 is TGTGCCAGCAGCTTGGGCAGGGCGACCAATGAAAAACTGTTTTTT.